This T cell receptor beta chain was captured in a study of radiotherapy plus CTLA-4 blockade in lung cancer. Study context: Objective responses were seen in under 20% of patients, disease control in less than 40%. Study-level results: It was early blood T cell clone dynamics, with interferon-beta, that reportedly best predicted response.

The assay was immunoSEQ multiplex PCR, and TCRdb's table has in-frame clones only and misses some. The sample shows about 90,000 clones, 60% to 80% of them seen only once. The germline V and J ends were trimmed by 3 bases and 4 bases, with 9 bases remaining between them. Germline CDR1 SGHNT, CDR2 YENEEA. This CDR3 is built from 13 residues. Regarding this clone: Antigen: not known.

The sequence derives from a human donor with non-small cell lung cancer that progressed on radiotherapy plus ipilimumab. The V gene is TRBV11-3, the J gene TRBJ1-1; D gene ambiguous. The sequencing used peripheral blood, collected from a patient treated with radiotherapy plus ipilimumab. The CDR3 here is CASSFGEGTEAFF. The DNA for the CDR3 is TGTGCCAGCAGCTTTGGGGAGGGCACTGAAGCTTTCTTT. The full variable domain, in which reference TRBV11-3 and TRBJ1-1 provide the parts outside the CDR3, is EAGVVQSPRYKIIEKKQPVAFWCNPISGHNTLYWYLQNLGQGPELLIRYENEEAVDDSQLPKDRFSAERLKGVDSTLKIQPAELGDSAVYLCASSFGEGTEAFFGQGTRLTVV.